This entry lists 10 T cell receptor beta chains sequenced from one sample in a study of blood T cell repertoires in COVID-19. Method: immunoSEQ multiplex PCR; TCRdb's copy keeps in-frame clones and lacks some. The profile shows about 250,000 clones, over 75% of them singletons. The sample consisted of peripheral blood. The origin of the receptors is a human donor with COVID-19, enrolled during active disease. The donor label of this sample is uncertain.

The chain combines TRBV2 with TRBJ1-4, with D hard to call. In germline, CDR1 is SNHLY, CDR2 FYNNEI. V dropped 7 bases and J dropped 2 bases, with 14 bases sitting between them. This CDR3 is 15 amino acids long. CDR3 DNA: TGTGCCAGCAAAGTGGAAGAGGGTACTAATGAAAAACTGTTTTTT. Amino acid sequence: CASKVEEGTNEKLFF. Complete variable domain (other parts from reference TRBV2 and TRBJ1-4): EPEVTQTPSHQVTQMGQEVILRCVPISNHLYFYWYRQILGQKVEFLVSFYNNEISEKSEIFDDQFSVERPDGSNFTLKIRSTKLEDSAMYFCASKVEEGTNEKLFFGSGTQLSVL.

The chain employs TRBV21-1 and TRBJ2-3; the D call TRBD1 from the table was never checked on the DNA. TRBV21-1 is recorded as a pseudogene. The CDR3 spans 18 residues. In DNA form, the CDR3 reads TGTGCCAGCAGCAGGACAGGGGGACGCCTTCTCGGCACAGATACGCAGTATTTT. As protein: CASSRTGGRLLGTDTQYF.

The chain is built from TRBV7-8 and TRBJ2-7; possibly TRBD1 for D (6 bases). Germline values: CDR1 SGHVS, CDR2 FQNEAQ. Trimming took 6 bases from V and 3 from J, leaving 15 bases between them. CDR3 length: 14 residues. The CDR3 spells CASRETGLDYEQYF. CDR3 bases: TGTGCCAGCAGGGAGACAGGCCTGGACTACGAGCAGTACTTC.

The rearrangement uses TRBV7-9 and TRBJ2-3; D not certain. The CDR3 is made up of 16 amino acids. The germline V gene has CDR1 SEHNR and CDR2 FQNEAQ (reference sequence). The ends were cut back, 5 bases at V and 1 base at J, with 16 bases in the middle. The CDR3 bases are TGTGCCAGCAGCCCCCCGCGAGCCATAGGCACAGATACGCAGTATTTT. Translated, it gives CASSPPRAIGTDTQYF.

V and J are TRBV28 and TRBJ2-5; D perhaps matches TRBD2 (6 bases). CDR3 length: 15 amino acids. The germline V gene encodes CDR1 MDHEN and CDR2 SYDVKM. The germline V and J ends were trimmed by 2 bases and 3 bases, with 13 bases remaining between them. Written as DNA, the CDR3 is TGTGCCAGCAGTTTAATGGGGGGTCGAGAAGAGACCCAGTACTTC. Residues: CASSLMGGREETQYF.

This sequence joins TRBV18 and TRBJ1-1; weak D call: TRBD1 (6 bases). Germline CDR1 is KGHSH and CDR2 is LQKENI. V was pared by 8 bases and J by 3 bases, with 16 bases between. The CDR3 runs to 14 residues. CDR3 in DNA: TGTGCCAGCCGTTACTCAGAGGGGGACACTGAAGCTTTCTTT. It translates to CASRYSEGDTEAFF.

The chain joins TRBV10-3 to TRBJ2-7, with 8 bases fitting TRBD2. The CDR3 runs 17 residues. Germline-derived CDR1 and CDR2 are ENHRY and SYGVKD. The V gene end was trimmed by 4 bases and the J gene end by 0 bases; junction bases not matched to a gene: 11. CDR3 region: CAISGSGGGRPSYEQYF. The CDR3 DNA follows: TGTGCCATCAGTGGGTCGGGAGGGGGGCGTCCCTCCTACGAGCAGTACTTC.

Here the CDR3 DNA reads TGCGCCAGCAGCTTGGGACAGGGGTACAACTATGGCTACACCTTC. Translated, it gives CASSLGQGYNYGYTF. J is TRBJ1-2 and V is TRBV5-1; 8 bases are a match to TRBD1. The germline CDR1 and CDR2 sequences are SGHRS and YFSETQ. J gave up 2 bases and V 0 bases, and 3 bases lay outside the gene matches. CDR3 length: 15 amino acids.

The chain links TRBV6-2 or TRBV6-3 to TRBJ2-2; possible D gene TRBD2, 5 bases. Germline values: CDR1 MNHEY, CDR2 SVGEGT. V shed 2 bases and J shed 3 bases, with 22 bases lying between them. This CDR3 comprises 19 residues. The CDR3: CASSYGSPHEPGDTGELFF. The CDR3 bases are TGTGCCAGCAGTTACGGGTCCCCCCACGAACCCGGGGACACCGGGGAGCTGTTTTTT.

The V and J genes are TRBV5-1 and TRBJ2-1, with D perhaps matching TRBD2 (5 bases). The germline CDR1 and CDR2 sequences are SGHRS and YFSETQ. V was cut by 3 bases and J by 2 bases, with 15 bases left in between. This CDR3 comprises 16 residues. The CDR3 DNA sequence: TGCGCCAGCAGCTGGGTCGTGGCGGGCCCCTACAATGAGCAGTTCTTC. Translating gives CASSWVVAGPYNEQFF.